Below, 26 T cell receptor beta chains from the same sample are listed, as sequenced in a study of human T cells and chemical hapten exposure. The time point: patch test 1, 2 weeks after DPC sensitization. Indicated treatment: therapeutic diphenylcyclopropenone sensitization with weekly scalp DPC. TCRdb re-called the RACE reads through MiXCR, storing one row per CDR3 protein. This sample has over 85,000 distinct CDR3 sequences, with around 12% found just once. The specimen was whole blood, collected in connection with sensitization to the hapten diphenylcyclopropenone (DPC). These TCRs come from a middle-aged woman with alopecia areata. Some clones in this sample may be carry-over from other donors' samples.

This clonotype was detected many times. The chain is built from TRBV10-3 and TRBJ2-6; D is uncertain. Trimming pared 2 bases from V and 0 bases from J, leaving 11 bases between. The CDR3 sequence is 17 residues long. Germline CDR1 is ENHRY and CDR2 is SYGVKD. CDR3 loop: CAISERQASSGANVLTF. In DNA form, the CDR3 reads TGTGCCATCAGTGAGAGGCAGGCGAGCTCTGGGGCCAACGTCCTGACTTTC.

This clonotype was counted at least ten times. The chain couples TRBV6-2 or TRBV6-3 to TRBJ2-1; D is ambiguous. The germline gives CDR1 MNHEY, CDR2 SVGEGT. The CDR3 is 13 amino acids. The ends were cut back, 5 bases at V and 7 bases at J, with 12 bases in the middle. CDR3 amino acids: CASSPMDRNEQFF. The CDR3 region has the DNA TGTGCCAGCAGTCCCATGGACCGGAATGAGCAGTTCTTC.

This clonotype was counted a few times. The chain uses TRBV30 and TRBJ1-1, with no clear D. Trimming took off 1 base at V and 3 bases at J, with 9 bases between the two ends. Germline loops: CDR1 GTSNPN, CDR2 SVGIG (reference sequence). The CDR3 length is 13 residues. The CDR3 loop reads CAWSELGYTEAFF. CDR3 nucleotides: TGTGCCTGGAGTGAGTTGGGGTACACTGAAGCTTTCTTT.

This clonotype was recorded at least ten times. V is TRBV20-1 and J is TRBJ1-1; 7 nucleotides align to TRBD1. V lost 5 bases, J lost 8 bases, and 8 bases stayed unmatched. Germline CDR1 reads DFQATT; CDR2 reads SNEGSKA (reference sequence). The CDR3 spans 12 residues. In DNA, the CDR3 is TGCAGTGCTCTCCCGGACAGGTTCGAAGCTTTCTTT. This translates into CSALPDRFEAFF.

This sequence joins TRBV4-3 and TRBJ2-7, with D tentatively TRBD2 (6 bases). The V gene lost 1 base and the J gene lost 7 bases, with 32 bases spanning the gap. This CDR3 is built from 20 residues. Germline V gene lookup returns CDR1 LGHNA and CDR2 YSLEER. CDR3 residues: CASSQAVLAVGTPLTGEQYF. Written as DNA, the CDR3 is TGCGCCAGCAGCCAAGCCGTTTTAGCGGTCGGCACCCCCCTTACCGGGGAGCAGTACTTC.

The chain uses TRBV7-9 and TRBJ1-5; D might be TRBD1 (5 bases). Trimming removed 5 bases from V and 3 bases from J, with 11 bases in between. Germline assignment: CDR1 SEHNR and CDR2 FQNEAQ (reference sequence). The CDR3 is made up of 14 amino acids. CDR3: CASSLDSVNQPQHF. CDR3 DNA: TGTGCCAGCAGCCTTGACAGCGTCAATCAGCCCCAGCATTTT.

The sample holds a few counts of this clonotype. The chain uses TRBV28 and TRBJ2-4; D may be TRBD1 (6 bases). CDR3 length equals 14 residues. V was shortened by 5 bases and J by 4 bases, with 12 bases between the two germline ends. Germline V lookup: CDR1 MDHEN, CDR2 SYDVKM. The CDR3 sequence is CASSPRQEKNIQYF. In DNA, the CDR3 is TGTGCCAGCAGTCCTCGACAGGAAAAAAACATTCAGTACTTC.

This clonotype appeared many times. Here the CDR3 reads CASSLFPRGGIGYGYTF. DNA for the CDR3: TGTGCCAGCAGCTTATTCCCCAGAGGGGGCATCGGCTATGGCTACACCTTC. The chain is built from TRBV11-2 and TRBJ1-2, with TRBD1 matching 7 bases. J was trimmed by 4 bases and V by 2 bases; bases with no gene match: 13. Germline V gene lookup returns CDR1 SGHAT and CDR2 FQNNGV. The CDR3 totals 17 residues.

This clonotype was picked up many times. The chain is built from TRBV4-2 and TRBJ2-6; D assignment may be TRBD1 or TRBD2 (5 bases each). From germline, CDR1 is LGHNA and CDR2 YNFKEQ. This CDR3 has 18 amino acids. With 0 bases removed from V and 1 base from J, the gap between germline ends came to 13 bases. Written as DNA, the CDR3 is TGTGCCAGCAGCCAAGAGCTACTTGGGGGATCTGGGGCCAACGTCCTGACTTTC. Protein product: CASSQELLGGSGANVLTF.

This clonotype was seen more than once but under ten times. This sequence joins TRBV7-2 and TRBJ2-1; 8 nucleotides match TRBD2. Trimming took 6 bases from V and 0 from J; bases not matched to a gene: 16. The germline V gene encodes CDR1 SGHTA and CDR2 FQGNSA. CDR3 length: 19 amino acids. This CDR3 is CASSATFRGRIASYNEQFF. The DNA for the CDR3 is TGTGCCAGCAGTGCCACGTTCCGCGGGAGGATTGCCTCCTACAATGAGCAGTTCTTC.

The chain links TRBV29-1 to TRBJ1-1; no reliable D call. Germline CDR1 SQVTM, CDR2 ANQGSEA. The CDR3 is 10 residues long. The ends were cut back, 5 bases at V and 0 bases at J, with 1 base in the middle. The CDR3 DNA sequence: TGCAGCGTTATGAACACTGAAGCTTTCTTT. Translation gives CSVMNTEAFF.

This clonotype was picked up a small number of times. This chain's CDR3 is CASSLADRNGYTF. CDR3 bases: TGCGCCAGCAGCTTGGCCGACAGAAATGGCTACACCTTC. The J gene is TRBJ1-2, the V gene TRBV5-1; possibly TRBD1 for D (5 bases). This CDR3 contains 13 residues. Germline V gives CDR1 SGHRS, CDR2 YFSETQ. The V and J ends lost 0 bases and 6 bases respectively, with 9 bases between them.

This chain connects TRBV20-1 to TRBJ2-7, with 9 bases aligning to TRBD2. Germline V CDR1 and CDR2: DFQATT, SNEGSKA (reference sequence). Trimming took 5 bases from V and 1 from J; bases not matched to a gene: 3. CDR3 length: 13 amino acids. The CDR3 is CSAALAGSYEQYF. The CDR3 DNA follows: TGCAGTGCTGCTCTAGCGGGGTCCTACGAGCAGTACTTC.

This clonotype has a handful of counts. The CDR3 sequence: CASSFSGPLELFF. CDR3 sequence (DNA): TGTGCCAGCAGTTTCTCCGGACCCTTGGAGCTGTTTTTT. This chain uses TRBV28 with TRBJ2-2; D is uncertain. Germline CDR1 and CDR2: MDHEN and SYDVKM. This CDR3 comprises 13 residues. The V end lost 3 bases, the J end lost 10 bases, and 12 bases lay between the germline ends.

This sequence joins TRBV3-1 and TRBJ1-1, with a tentative D call TRBD1 (6 bases). Germline loops: CDR1 LGHDT, CDR2 YNNKEL (reference sequence). CDR3 size: 14 residues. V gave up 5 bases and J gave up 7 bases, with 17 bases separating them. CDR3 DNA: TGTGCCAGCAGCTTGCGCGGGGGGCCTAGTGAAGCTTTCTTT. Translation: CASSLRGGPSEAFF. Filled out from reference TRBV3-1 and TRBJ1-1, the complete variable domain reads DTAVSQTPKYLVTQMGNDKSIKCEQNLGHDTMYWYKQDSKKFLKIMFSYNNKELIINETVPNRFSPKSPDKAHLNLHINSLELGDSAVYFCASSLRGGPSEAFFGQGTRLTVV.

J is TRBJ2-7 and V is TRBV18; 7 nucleotides line up with TRBD1. The CDR3 extends over 12 amino acids. The V and J ends lost 2 bases and 5 bases, in that order; junction bases with no gene match: 0. Germline V gene lookup returns CDR1 KGHSH and CDR2 LQKENI. The CDR3 region is CASSPDRDEQYF. The DNA for the CDR3 is TGTGCCAGCTCACCAGACAGGGACGAGCAGTACTTC.

In this sample, this clonotype turned up a few times. The chain couples TRBV20-1 to TRBJ2-5; TRBD2 might be the D (6 bases). Trimming pared 1 base from V and 2 bases from J, leaving 8 bases between. The CDR3 spans 13 residues. Germline CDR1 and CDR2: DFQATT and SNEGSKA (reference sequence). The CDR3 DNA reads as TGCAGTGCTAGAGTGGCGGGACAAGAGACCCAGTACTTC. Protein product: CSARVAGQETQYF.

Many counts were recorded for this clonotype. The chain combines TRBV4-2 with TRBJ2-3; TRBD2 matches at 8 bases. V lost 2 bases to trimming and J lost 10 bases; unmatched junction nucleotides: 20. CDR3 size: 18 residues. Germline CDR1 reads LGHNA; CDR2 reads YNFKEQ. The CDR3 here is CASSQSGVGRAQGGAQYF. The CDR3 nucleotides are TGTGCCAGCAGCCAAAGTGGAGTCGGGAGGGCCCAGGGCGGGGCGCAGTATTTT.

V gene TRBV7-2 combines with J gene TRBJ2-2; D is uncertain. Germline loops: CDR1 SGHTA, CDR2 FQGNSA. The CDR3 is 14 residues long. V was cut by 3 bases and J by 2 bases, with 7 bases left in between. For the CDR3, the DNA is TGTGCCAGCAGCTTCCAGTTTAACACCGGGGAGCTGTTTTTT. This gives the protein CASSFQFNTGELFF.

This clonotype has just a few counts. The chain joins TRBV7-2 to TRBJ2-7, with 8 positions matching TRBD1. This CDR3 spans 15 amino acids. V lost 3 bases to trimming and J lost 1 base; unmatched junction nucleotides: 5. The germline gives CDR1 SGHTA, CDR2 FQGNSA. DNA of the CDR3: TGTGCCAGCAGCTTGGCGACAGGGGTGTCCTACGAGCAGTACTTC. This sequence encodes CASSLATGVSYEQYF.

J is TRBJ2-7 and V is TRBV27; D is uncertain. This CDR3 has 14 residues. Germline CDR1 is MNHEY and CDR2 is SMNVEV (reference sequence). V shed 6 bases and J shed 6 bases, with 18 bases lying between them. As DNA, the CDR3 is TGTGCCAGCAGCCCCTTTGGGCAGGAAGGCGAGCAGTACTTC. Translated: CASSPFGQEGEQYF.

This chain links TRBV19 with TRBJ2-5, with a tentative D call TRBD1 (5 bases). The CDR3 sequence is 15 residues long. The germline V and J ends were trimmed by 5 bases and 5 bases, with 18 bases remaining between them. CDR1 and CDR2 (germline): LNHDA, SQIVND (reference sequence). The CDR3 here is CASSAQGQSSETQYF. CDR3 bases: TGTGCCAGTAGTGCTCAGGGCCAGTCATCGGAGACCCAGTACTTC.

The sample holds a few counts of this clonotype. The chain couples TRBV6-5 to TRBJ2-1; 7 bases are a match to TRBD2. The V gene's germline CDR1 is MNHEY and CDR2 SVGAGI. Trimming cost V 7 bases and J 9 bases; bases outside gene matches: 6. This CDR3 has 12 residues. The DNA for the CDR3 is TGTGCCAGCAAGACCACGGGAGGTGAGCAGTTCTTC. Protein product: CASKTTGGEQFF.

This clonotype has a handful of counts. V and J are TRBV24-1 and TRBJ1-3; the D gene is possibly TRBD1 (5 bases). This CDR3 has 13 residues. Per the germline V gene, CDR1 is KGHDR and CDR2 is SFDVKD. The ends were cut back, 4 bases at V and 2 bases at J, with 5 bases in the middle. The CDR3, as DNA: TGTGCCACCAGTGAAGGGGCTGGAAACACCATATATTTT. This sequence encodes CATSEGAGNTIYF.

This clonotype turned up a few times. V and J are TRBV12-3 or TRBV12-4 and TRBJ2-5; unclear D gene. Trimming cost V 0 bases and J 1 base, with 6 bases left between them. The length of the CDR3 is 14 residues. CDR3 sequence reads: CASSLAMSQETQYF. The CDR3 region has the DNA TGTGCCAGCAGTTTAGCGATGTCCCAAGAGACCCAGTACTTC.

In this sample, this clonotype turned up many times. This rearrangement joins TRBV10-3 to TRBJ1-1; D is possibly TRBD1 (5 bases). The CDR3 totals 14 residues. Germline V gene sequence: CDR1 ENHRY, CDR2 SYGVKD. With 2 bases removed from V and 3 bases from J, the gap between germline ends came to 10 bases. The CDR3 loop reads CAISETQGDTEAFF. The CDR3 bases are TGTGCCATCAGTGAGACTCAGGGTGACACTGAAGCTTTCTTT.